Presented here are 24 T cell receptor beta chains from one specimen sequenced in a study of blood T cell repertoires in COVID-19. Produced via immunoSEQ multiplex PCR; TCRdb's table is partial and in-frame only. The data contain fewer than 200,000 clones, around two thirds of them singletons. Sequenced: peripheral blood. The receptors here all came from a woman aged 80 or older with acute or convalescent COVID-19.

This clone was observed a handful of times. This chain joins TRBV28 and TRBJ2-7, with 9 bases matching TRBD2. Germline CDR1 MDHEN, CDR2 SYDVKM. The CDR3 is 15 residues long. The trim removed 7 bases at V and 1 base at J, leaving 8 bases unmatched. This chain's CDR3 is CASTPTGLASYEQYF. As DNA, the CDR3 is TGTGCCAGCACCCCGACGGGACTAGCTTCCTACGAGCAGTACTTC. The entire variable domain, with the rest obtained from reference TRBV28 and TRBJ2-7, is as follows: DVKVTQSSRYLVKRTGEKVFLECVQDMDHENMFWYRQDPGLGLRLIYFSYDVKMKEKGDIPEGYSVSREKKERFSLILESASTNQTSMYLCASTPTGLASYEQYFGPGTRLTVT.

The rearrangement uses TRBV4-1 and TRBJ2-4; TRBD1 agrees at 7 bases. The length of the CDR3 is 17 residues. J gave up 0 bases and V 1 base, and 6 bases lay outside the gene matches. Germline CDR1 and CDR2: MGHRA and YSYEKL. The DNA of the CDR3 is TGCGCCAGCAGCCAAGGTGACAGGGCTCCAGCCAAAAACATTCAGTACTTC. Amino acid sequence: CASSQGDRAPAKNIQYF.

This clone occurred once. This rearrangement joins TRBV18 to TRBJ1-3; D gene unclear. Per germline, CDR1 KGHSH and CDR2 LQKENI. The length of the CDR3 is 13 residues. V lost 7 bases, J lost 4 bases, and 11 bases lay in between. DNA for the CDR3: TGTGCCAGCTTACTCCAAACGGGAAACACCATATATTTT. Amino acids: CASLLQTGNTIYF.

The chain has TRBV7-8 and TRBJ2-7, with D perhaps TRBD1 (5 bases). Trimming removed 2 bases from V and 2 bases from J, with 7 bases in between. CDR1 and CDR2 (germline): SGHVS, FQNEAQ. This CDR3 is 13 amino acids long. The CDR3 DNA sequence: TGTGCCAGCAGCTTAACAGGTGCCTACGAGCAGTACTTC. Translated: CASSLTGAYEQYF.

This clone was detected only a few times. This chain joins TRBV7-9 and TRBJ2-5; D might be TRBD1 (6 bases). CDR1 SEHNR and CDR2 FQNEAQ come from the germline V gene (reference sequence). This CDR3 region has 14 residues. V was trimmed by 1 base and J by 3 bases, leaving 9 bases between them. DNA of the CDR3: TGTGCCAGCAGCTTAGTGGCAGGGGAAGAGACCCAGTACTTC. As protein: CASSLVAGEETQYF.

The chain has TRBV6-5 and TRBJ2-3, with D uncertain. Trimming took 6 bases from V and 0 from J, leaving 13 bases between them. This CDR3 has 15 amino acids. Germline CDR1 MNHEY, CDR2 SVGAGI. The CDR3 reads CASSVLRASTDTQYF. DNA for the CDR3: TGTGCCAGCAGCGTTTTAAGAGCGAGCACAGATACGCAGTATTTT.

This chain uses TRBV2 with TRBJ1-6, with D unclear. The germline V and J ends were trimmed by 4 bases and 9 bases, with 7 bases remaining between them. The CDR3 is made up of 12 amino acids. Germline V gene lookup returns CDR1 SNHLY and CDR2 FYNNEI. The DNA of the CDR3 is TGTGCCAGCAGTGCCTCGGGTTCACCCCTCCACTTT. Its protein is CASSASGSPLHF.

The CDR3 loop is CASSDGATDTQYF. The CDR3 nucleotides are TGTGCCAGCAGTGATGGAGCCACAGATACGCAGTATTTT. This chain uses TRBV2 with TRBJ2-3; D ambiguous. The V gene lost 3 bases and the J gene lost 2 bases, with 6 bases spanning the gap. CDR1 and CDR2 (germline): SNHLY, FYNNEI. The CDR3 extends over 13 amino acids. Complete variable domain (other parts from reference TRBV2 and TRBJ2-3): EPEVTQTPSHQVTQMGQEVILRCVPISNHLYFYWYRQILGQKVEFLVSFYNNEISEKSEIFDDQFSVERPDGSNFTLKIRSTKLEDSAMYFCASSDGATDTQYFGPGTRLTVL.

The chain recombines TRBV3-1 (or the pseudogene TRBV3-2) with TRBJ1-2, with TRBD1 matching over 7 bases. Germline CDR1 LGHDT, CDR2 YNNKEL (reference sequence). V lost 4 bases to trimming and J lost 0 bases; unmatched junction nucleotides: 5. The CDR3 is 15 residues long. The CDR3, as DNA: TGTGCCAGCAGCCCGTGGGACAGACCTAACTATGGCTACACCTTC. Encoded protein: CASSPWDRPNYGYTF.

The rearrangement links TRBV4-1 to TRBJ1-1, with D perhaps TRBD1 (5 bases). V lost 6 bases and J lost 0, with 8 bases in between. Germline V gene lookup returns CDR1 MGHRA and CDR2 YSYEKL. The CDR3 covers 13 residues. The CDR3 loop is CASRPGLNTEAFF. The CDR3 nucleotides are TGCGCCAGCAGACCAGGGTTGAACACTGAAGCTTTCTTT.

The rearrangement uses TRBV30 and TRBJ2-4; 14 nucleotides align to TRBD2. In germline, CDR1 is GTSNPN, CDR2 SVGIG (reference sequence). This CDR3 is built from 17 residues. V trimming: 6 bases; J trimming: 0 bases; junction bases outside the gene matches: 7. The CDR3 DNA is TGTGCCTGCCCGGGACTAGCGGGAGACTCAGCCAAAAACATTCAGTACTTC. Protein: CACPGLAGDSAKNIQYF.

This chain joins TRBV5-1 and TRBJ2-2, with D possibly being TRBD1 (6 bases). CDR1 and CDR2 from the germline V gene are SGHRS and YFSETQ. The CDR3 runs to 15 residues. The ends were cut back, 0 bases at V and 4 bases at J, with 10 bases in the middle. The CDR3 protein is CASSLVLGGTGELFF. The DNA of the CDR3 is TGCGCCAGCAGCTTGGTACTAGGGGGCACCGGGGAGCTGTTTTTT.

The rearrangement joins TRBV28 to TRBJ2-5; no clear D gene. V was pared by 5 bases and J by 2 bases, with 12 bases between. The CDR3 length is 14 residues. Germline V gene lookup returns CDR1 MDHEN and CDR2 SYDVKM. CDR3 in DNA: TGTGCCAGCAGTCCCTCGGCGAGGCAAGAGACCCAGTACTTC. It translates to CASSPSARQETQYF.

There are a few counts of this clone. CDR3 residues: CASSYSVAGEGAEQFF. CDR3 sequence (DNA): TGTGCCAGCAGTTACTCCGTAGCGGGAGAAGGAGCTGAGCAGTTCTTC. The chain recombines TRBV6-5 with TRBJ2-1, with 9 positions matching TRBD2. The CDR3 covers 16 residues. Unmatched junction bases numbered 9, after V lost 0 bases and J lost 9 bases. Germline lookup yields CDR1 MNHEY and CDR2 SVGAGI.

V usage is TRBV29-1 and J usage is TRBJ2-1, with 13 bases lining up with TRBD2. J was trimmed by 6 bases and V by 6 bases; bases with no gene match: 5. The CDR3 is 14 amino acids. CDR1 is SQVTM and CDR2 is ANQGSEA in the germline V gene. In DNA, the CDR3 is TGCAGCGTCATACTAGCGGGAGGGCCCAATGAGCAGTTCTTC. This encodes CSVILAGGPNEQFF.

This clone was detected only a few times. The CDR3 region is CASSLASDSLHIYGYTF. The CDR3, as DNA: TGTGCCAGCAGCTTAGCCTCGGACAGCCTCCACATCTATGGCTACACCTTC. This rearrangement joins TRBV7-9 to TRBJ1-2; D perhaps matches TRBD1 (6 bases). This CDR3 contains 17 residues. Looked up from germline, CDR1 is SEHNR and CDR2 is FQNEAQ (reference sequence). V lost 0 bases, J lost 4 bases, and 18 bases lay in between. Using reference TRBV7-9 and TRBJ1-2 for the parts outside the CDR3, the full variable domain is DTGVSQNPRHKITKRGQNVTFRCDPISEHNRLYWYRQTLGQGPEFLTYFQNEAQLEKSRLLSDRFSAERPKGSFSTLEIQRTEQGDSAMYLCASSLASDSLHIYGYTFGSGTRLTVV.

The rearrangement links TRBV7-8 to TRBJ2-3, with TRBD2 as a possible D gene (5 bases). The CDR3 runs to 15 residues. V lost 1 base, J lost 3 bases, and 11 bases lay in between. Germline assignment: CDR1 SGHVS and CDR2 FQNEAQ. Written as DNA, the CDR3 is TGTGCCAGCAGCTTAGACGAGGGCCTAACAGATACGCAGTATTTT. Translated: CASSLDEGLTDTQYF.

On this clone itself: Different DNA sequences within this sample yield the same CDR3. The J gene is TRBJ2-7, the V gene TRBV5-1; D uncertain. CDR1 and CDR2 from the germline V gene are SGHRS and YFSETQ. Trimming shortened V by 2 bases and J by 0 bases, and 9 bases separated the two germline ends. This CDR3 region has 14 residues. Here the CDR3 DNA reads TGCGCCAGCAGCTTCGAGGTGCCCTCCTACGAGCAGTACTTC. This encodes CASSFEVPSYEQYF.

This chain uses TRBV5-8 with TRBJ1-4; D unclear. V was clipped by 2 bases and J by 6 bases, with 11 bases between them. Germline V gene lookup returns CDR1 SGHTS and CDR2 YDEGEE. The length of the CDR3 is 14 residues. The CDR3, as DNA: TGTGCCAGCAGCTTCTACGGGTCGCATGAAAAACTGTTTTTT. This codes for CASSFYGSHEKLFF. The whole variable domain, remainder taken from reference TRBV5-8 and TRBJ1-4, is EAGVTQSPTHLIKTRGQQATLRCSPISGHTSVYWYQQALGLGLQFLLWYDEGEERNRGNFPPRFSGRQFPNYSSELNVNALELEDSALYLCASSFYGSHEKLFFGSGTQLSVL.

This chain uses TRBV4-1 with TRBJ2-1; 7 nucleotides agree with TRBD1. CDR3 size: 16 residues. CDR1 and CDR2 from the germline V gene are MGHRA and YSYEKL. The V and J ends lost 0 bases and 4 bases, in that order; junction bases with no gene match: 6. The CDR3 DNA follows: TGCGCCAGCAGCCAAGATCGACAGGGTACTTACAATGAGCAGTTCTTC. This translates into CASSQDRQGTYNEQFF.

In this sample, this clone turned up a few times. The chain uses TRBV27 and TRBJ1-5, with 7 bases fitting TRBD1. CDR3 length: 18 residues. Per germline, CDR1 MNHEY and CDR2 SMNVEV (reference sequence). Trimming removed 3 bases from V and 1 base from J; junction bases left unmatched: 12. CDR3 bases: TGTGCCAGCAGTTTGAGACAGGGTTATGGGGGGAGCAATCAGCCCCAGCATTTT. Its protein is CASSLRQGYGGSNQPQHF.

The rearrangement links TRBV6-5 to TRBJ2-5; possible D gene TRBD1, 5 bases. This CDR3 comprises 15 residues. Trimming pared 6 bases from V and 1 base from J, leaving 15 bases between. Germline V lookup: CDR1 MNHEY, CDR2 SVGAGI. The CDR3 bases are TGTGCCAGCAGACGGCTCGACAGATTCCAAGAGACCCAGTACTTC. It codes for CASRRLDRFQETQYF.

The chain recombines TRBV21-1 with TRBJ1-5. TRBV21-1 represents a pseudogene. CDR3 size: 14 residues. The CDR3: CASSKVMENQPQHF. CDR3 in DNA: TGTGCCAGCAGCAAAGTAATGGAGAATCAGCCCCAGCATTTT.

This clone has a handful of counts. V and J are TRBV19 and TRBJ2-7, with 10 bases identical to TRBD2. V lost 5 bases and J lost 5; bases outside the gene matches: 6. Germline V gene sequence: CDR1 LNHDA, CDR2 SQIVND (reference sequence). This CDR3 is 14 amino acids long. CDR3: CASSVSGRRNEQYF. The CDR3 DNA reads TGTGCCAGTAGTGTTAGCGGGAGGCGTAACGAGCAGTACTTC. The full variable domain, rest sourced from reference TRBV19 and TRBJ2-7, is DGGITQSPKYLFRKEGQNVTLSCEQNLNHDAMYWYRQDPGQGLRLIYYSQIVNDFQKGDIAEGYSVSREKKESFPLTVTSAQKNPTAFYLCASSVSGRRNEQYFGPGTRLTVT.